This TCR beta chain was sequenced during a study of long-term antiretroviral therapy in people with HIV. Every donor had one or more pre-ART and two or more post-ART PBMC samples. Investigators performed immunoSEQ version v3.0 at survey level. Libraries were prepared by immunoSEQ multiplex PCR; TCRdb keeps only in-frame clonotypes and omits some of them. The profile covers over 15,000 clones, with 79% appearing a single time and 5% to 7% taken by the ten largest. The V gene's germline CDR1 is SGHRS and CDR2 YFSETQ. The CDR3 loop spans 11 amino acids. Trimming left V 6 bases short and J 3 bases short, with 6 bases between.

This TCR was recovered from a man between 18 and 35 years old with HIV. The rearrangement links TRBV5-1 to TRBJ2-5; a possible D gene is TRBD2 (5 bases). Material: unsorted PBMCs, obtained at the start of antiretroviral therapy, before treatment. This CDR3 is CASKAEETQYF. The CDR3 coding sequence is TGCGCCAGCAAAGCGGAAGAGACCCAGTACTTC.